Below are 32 T cell receptor beta chains sequenced from a single sample in a study of regulatory T cells in long-lasting Graves disease. Time point described: persistent/refractory GD, antithyroid drugs over 5 years with positive TRAb. RNA from PBMCs was the source of the TCR library. Investigators prepared the TCR beta libraries by applying iRepertoire HTBI primers and Arm-PCR of CDR3 regions. Each CDR3 protein is one row after TCRdb ran MiXCR on the multiplex PCR reads. This sample has some 280,000 distinct CDR3 sequences; around 20% occur once, and the top ten carry roughly 56%. The sample was peripheral blood mononuclear cells (PBMCs), taken when the disease was refractory, from a patient treated with antithyroid drugs. These receptors were taken from a female donor with Graves disease.

The rearrangement joins TRBV3-1 to TRBJ2-7, with 12 nucleotides matching TRBD1. The CDR3 is made up of 15 amino acids. CDR1 is LGHDT and CDR2 is YNNKEL in the germline V gene (reference sequence). V lost 4 bases to trimming and J lost 4 bases; unmatched junction nucleotides: 5. Written as DNA, the CDR3 is TGTGCCAGCAGCCCCACGGGACAGGGGGCTTACGAGCAGTACTTC. Amino acids: CASSPTGQGAYEQYF.

This clonotype was observed at least ten times. At one boundary the junction diverges from the germline segment, which might be a read error. The chain carries TRBV13 and TRBJ1-5, with unresolved D. The CDR3 is made up of 13 amino acids. The V gene's germline CDR1 is PRHDT and CDR2 FYEKMQ (reference sequence). CDR3 amino acids: CASSLGRDQPQHF. CDR3 nucleotide sequence: TGCGCCAGCAGCTTGGGCCGAGATCAGCCCCAGCATTTT.

This chain links TRBV2 with TRBJ2-5, with no clear D. V was shortened by 8 bases and J by 4 bases, with 17 bases between the two germline ends. The CDR3 sequence is 14 residues long. The germline gives CDR1 SNHLY, CDR2 FYNNEI. The CDR3 DNA is TGTGCCAGCGGGAAACTGGAACTTTCAGAGACCCAGTACTTC. This sequence encodes CASGKLELSETQYF.

At least ten counts were recorded for this clonotype. The chain recombines TRBV6-1 with TRBJ2-7; tentatively, D is TRBD1 or TRBD2 (7 bases each). The V end was cut by 6 bases, the J end by 3 bases, with 18 bases between. The length of the CDR3 is 15 residues. The germline CDR1 and CDR2 sequences are MNHNS and SASEGT. The DNA of the CDR3 is TGTGCCAGCAGAGCGGGGACAGAATCAAGCTACGAGCAGTACTTC. As protein: CASRAGTESSYEQYF.

This clonotype was counted many times. The chain has TRBV28 and TRBJ2-1, with 10 nucleotides matching TRBD1. V trimming: 6 bases; J trimming: 7 bases; junction bases outside the gene matches: 9. Germline V gene lookup returns CDR1 MDHEN and CDR2 SYDVKM. The CDR3 sequence is 15 residues long. Here the CDR3 reads CASSPLRDRGNEQFF. CDR3 DNA sequence: TGTGCCAGCAGCCCCCTCCGGGACAGGGGTAATGAGCAGTTCTTC.

About this clonotype itself: A much bigger clone sits one base away, suggesting this may be a read error. The chain joins TRBV7-2 to TRBJ2-7, with 8 positions matching TRBD1. The junction had 12 bases not matched to a gene; V was cut back by 5 bases and J by 6 bases. CDR3 length: 15 residues. Per germline, CDR1 SGHTA and CDR2 FQGNSA. CDR3 bases: TGTGCCAGCAGCGTACAACAGGGGGTTGCCCCCGAGCAGTACTTC. Translating gives CASSVQQGVAPEQYF.

At least ten counts were recorded for this clonotype. The V gene is TRBV30, the J gene TRBJ2-7; D remains ambiguous. V dropped 0 bases and J dropped 5 bases, with 14 bases sitting between them. The CDR3 extends over 14 amino acids. CDR1 GTSNPN and CDR2 SVGIG come from the germline V gene (reference sequence). Here the CDR3 reads CAWSVRAVSHEQYF. CDR3 DNA: TGTGCCTGGAGTGTACGGGCAGTTTCCCACGAGCAGTACTTC.

This chain uses TRBV27 with TRBJ2-7; 8 bases agree with TRBD2. V shed 5 bases and J 1 base; nucleotides not matched to a gene: 7. The CDR3 runs to 15 residues. CDR1 and CDR2 (germline): MNHEY, SMNVEV (reference sequence). This CDR3 reads CASSLRASGSYEQYF. Here the CDR3 DNA reads TGTGCCAGCAGTCTAAGGGCTAGCGGGTCCTACGAGCAGTACTTC.

The sample holds many counts of this clonotype. The chain links TRBV28 to TRBJ1-4; D unresolved. The length of the CDR3 is 15 residues. Trimming pared 5 bases from V and 11 bases from J, leaving 21 bases between. Per the germline V gene, CDR1 is MDHEN and CDR2 is SYDVKM. CDR3 protein: CASSRGRLGSEKLFF. CDR3 DNA: TGTGCCAGCAGTAGAGGACGCCTTGGAAGTGAGAAACTGTTTTTT.

J is TRBJ1-2 and V is TRBV27; 9 bases map to TRBD1. The CDR3 length is 13 residues. The junction had 3 bases not matched to a gene; V was cut back by 3 bases and J by 7 bases. The germline V gene encodes CDR1 MNHEY and CDR2 SMNVEV (reference sequence). CDR3 region: CASSLTGGGGYTF. The DNA of the CDR3 is TGTGCCAGCAGTTTGACAGGGGGAGGTGGCTACACCTTC.

J is TRBJ1-2 and V is TRBV5-1, with 8 bases lining up with TRBD1. V lost 3 bases to trimming and J lost 0 bases; unmatched junction nucleotides: 7. The length of the CDR3 is 16 residues. The germline V gene encodes CDR1 SGHRS and CDR2 YFSETQ. CDR3 protein: CASSSGADRANYGYTF. In DNA form, the CDR3 reads TGCGCCAGCAGCTCCGGGGCGGACAGGGCTAACTATGGCTACACCTTC.

V usage is TRBV29-1 and J usage is TRBJ2-2; TRBD2 aligns across 16 bases. V shed 6 bases and J 4 bases; nucleotides not matched to a gene: 8. Germline CDR1 SQVTM, CDR2 ANQGSEA. This CDR3 is built from 17 residues. This CDR3 reads CSVGGLAGGEVTGELFF. The DNA of the CDR3 is TGCAGCGTGGGGGGACTAGCGGGAGGGGAGGTCACCGGGGAGCTGTTTTTT.

This chain uses TRBV12-3 or TRBV12-4 with TRBJ2-2; 12 bases match TRBD2. The CDR3 totals 16 residues. V gave up 4 bases and J gave up 5 bases; unmatched junction bases: 5. DNA for the CDR3: TGTGCCAGCAGTTACCTAGCGGGAGGGGCAACCGGGGAGCTGTTTTTT. Its protein product is CASSYLAGGATGELFF.

This chain joins TRBV6-2 or TRBV6-3 and TRBJ1-4; D gene uncertain. The CDR3 extends over 15 amino acids. Germline assignment: CDR1 MNHEY and CDR2 SVGEGT. Trimming took 2 bases from V and 0 from J, leaving 7 bases between them. Here the CDR3 reads CASSYLDATNEKLFF. In DNA, the CDR3 is TGTGCCAGCAGTTACCTAGATGCAACTAATGAAAAACTGTTTTTT.

The CDR3 region has the DNA TGTGCCAGCAGTCCCCTCCCCACTAACTATGGCTACACCTTC. Translated: CASSPLPTNYGYTF. The V gene is TRBV28, the J gene TRBJ1-2; D gene uncertain. The CDR3 sequence is 14 residues long. V was pared by 5 bases and J by 0 bases, with 10 bases between. Germline assignment: CDR1 MDHEN and CDR2 SYDVKM.

This clonotype showed up just a few times. The chain has TRBV18 and TRBJ2-2; TRBD2 agrees at 10 bases. Germline CDR1 is KGHSH and CDR2 is LQKENI. V dropped 3 bases and J dropped 3; count of bases not matched to a gene: 4. The length of the CDR3 is 16 residues. CDR3 bases: TGTGCCAGCTCACCTACTAGCGGGGAACACACCGGGGAGCTGTTTTTT. Protein: CASSPTSGEHTGELFF.

The chain carries TRBV4-3 and TRBJ1-3; D not resolved. Germline V gene lookup returns CDR1 LGHNA and CDR2 YSLEER. Trimming cost V 4 bases and J 0 bases, with 10 bases left between them. CDR3 size: 15 residues. Here the CDR3 DNA reads TGCGCCAGCAGCCTCAACGGGAACTCTGGAAACACCATATATTTT. Translated, it gives CASSLNGNSGNTIYF.

This clonotype has a count of ten or more. This chain links TRBV6-1 with TRBJ2-7; TRBD2 matches at 12 bases. The CDR3 totals 15 residues. Germline V CDR1 and CDR2: MNHNS, SASEGT. J lost 4 bases, V lost 3 bases, and 4 bases had no gene match. CDR3 amino acids: CASSEATSGRYEQYF. The CDR3 nucleotides are TGTGCCAGCAGTGAGGCAACTAGCGGGAGGTACGAGCAGTACTTC.

This clonotype was seen many times. The rearrangement links TRBV12-3 or TRBV12-4 to TRBJ1-5; D unclear. The CDR3 has 18 amino acids. Trimming pared 0 bases from V and 2 bases from J, leaving 17 bases between. Written as DNA, the CDR3 is TGTGCCAGCAGTTTAGCGCGTCGGGGTATTGGGGGCAATCAGCCCCAGCATTTT. It yields the protein CASSLARRGIGGNQPQHF.

The gene calls are TRBV12-3 or TRBV12-4 and TRBJ1-2; possibly TRBD1 for D (5 bases). The length of the CDR3 is 15 residues. Trimming shortened V by 5 bases and J by 8 bases, and 21 bases separated the two germline ends. CDR3 region: CASSLTLQEMKGYTF. The CDR3, as DNA: TGTGCCAGCAGTCTTACCCTACAGGAAATGAAAGGCTACACCTTC.

In this sample, this clonotype turned up many times. The chain combines TRBV27 with TRBJ1-4, with TRBD1 identical over 9 bases. In germline, CDR1 is MNHEY, CDR2 SMNVEV (reference sequence). The CDR3 contains 14 residues. Germline trimming cut 5 bases from V and 10 bases from J; bases unmatched to any gene: 8. CDR3: CASSHGTGIGKLFF. The CDR3 nucleotides read TGTGCCAGCAGTCACGGGACAGGGATTGGAAAACTGTTTTTT.

The CDR3 DNA follows: TGTGCCAGCAGGGACTCTAGAGGCACAGATACGCAGTATTTT. Residues: CASRDSRGTDTQYF. V usage is TRBV6-1 and J usage is TRBJ2-3; TRBD2 is a possible D gene (5 bases). Trimming cost V 6 bases and J 1 base, with 11 bases left between them. There are 14 residues in the CDR3. Germline-derived CDR1 and CDR2 are MNHNS and SASEGT.

This clonotype was seen more than once but under ten times. This chain uses TRBV6-1 with TRBJ2-7; 7 positions agree with TRBD2. This CDR3 is built from 16 residues. J gave up 4 bases and V 8 bases, and 17 bases lay outside the gene matches. Germline lookup yields CDR1 MNHNS and CDR2 SASEGT. The CDR3 region has the DNA TGTGCCAGCGCACCGGGACTAACGGGTACGGCATACGAGCAGTACTTC. Its protein is CASAPGLTGTAYEQYF.

This clonotype was counted a few times. The gene calls are TRBV7-9 and TRBJ2-5; D not certain. Germline CDR1 is SEHNR and CDR2 is FQNEAQ (reference sequence). V dropped 1 base and J dropped 1 base, with 7 bases sitting between them. The CDR3 contains 14 residues. CDR3 sequence: CASSLDNRQETQYF. DNA of the CDR3: TGTGCCAGCAGCTTAGATAACCGCCAAGAGACCCAGTACTTC.

DNA of the CDR3: TGCGCCAGCAGCCCGGATCCGAGCGTGAACACTGAAGCTTTCTTT. Residues: CASSPDPSVNTEAFF. The chain couples TRBV5-1 to TRBJ1-1, with D hard to call. V was shortened by 4 bases and J by 0 bases, with 13 bases between the two germline ends. Germline V lookup: CDR1 SGHRS, CDR2 YFSETQ. The CDR3 consists of 15 residues.

The chain employs TRBV27 and TRBJ1-4; 9 bases are shared with TRBD1. The germline V gene encodes CDR1 MNHEY and CDR2 SMNVEV (reference sequence). The V and J ends lost 1 base and 8 bases, in that order; junction bases with no gene match: 5. The length of the CDR3 is 15 residues. The CDR3 sequence: CASSLWGQGGEKLFF. In DNA form, the CDR3 reads TGTGCCAGCAGTTTATGGGGACAGGGAGGAGAAAAACTGTTTTTT.

This clonotype was observed a few times. This chain links TRBV14 with TRBJ1-1; the match to TRBD1 covers 7 bases. Germline V lookup: CDR1 SGHDN, CDR2 FVKESK. The CDR3 covers 13 residues. V shed 2 bases and J 10 bases; nucleotides not matched to a gene: 7. CDR3 loop: CASSQKMGTVAFF. The CDR3 region has the DNA TGTGCCAGCAGCCAAAAGATGGGGACAGTAGCTTTCTTT.

The J gene is TRBJ2-7, the V gene TRBV2, with a tentative D call TRBD2 (6 bases). The CDR3 totals 16 residues. The germline gives CDR1 SNHLY, CDR2 FYNNEI. Trimming removed 6 bases from V and 0 bases from J, with 18 bases in between. CDR3 residues: CASSGGLARISYEQYF. CDR3 DNA sequence: TGTGCCAGCAGCGGGGGTTTAGCGAGAATCTCCTACGAGCAGTACTTC.

This chain joins TRBV7-6 and TRBJ2-7, with D possibly being TRBD1 (6 bases). The V gene's germline CDR1 is SGHVS and CDR2 FNYEAQ. This CDR3 is built from 17 residues. Trimming shortened V by 5 bases and J by 3 bases, and 23 bases separated the two germline ends. In nucleotides, the CDR3 is TGTGCCAGCAGCCCCAGCTATAGGACAGCCGCTCACTACGAGCAGTACTTC. This gives the protein CASSPSYRTAAHYEQYF.

V and J are TRBV20-1 and TRBJ1-5, with D possibly TRBD1 on 6 matching bases. This CDR3 is 14 amino acids long. Trimming took off 6 bases at V and 0 bases at J, with 12 bases between the two ends. Germline values: CDR1 DFQATT, CDR2 SNEGSKA (reference sequence). The CDR3 spells CSAKDSYSNQPQHF. The CDR3 DNA is TGCAGTGCCAAGGACAGCTATAGCAATCAGCCCCAGCATTTT.

The chain has TRBV20-1 and TRBJ1-6; the D is unclear. Germline-derived CDR1 and CDR2 are DFQATT and SNEGSKA (reference sequence). The CDR3 has 13 residues. V was shortened by 4 bases and J by 10 bases, with 14 bases between the two germline ends. The CDR3 nucleotides are TGCAGTGCTATTTCGTTAAAAGGGTCACCCCTCCACTTT. Residues: CSAISLKGSPLHF.

V usage is TRBV12-3 or TRBV12-4 and J usage is TRBJ1-2; 8 nucleotides line up with TRBD1. Trimming cost V 5 bases and J 4 bases; bases outside gene matches: 3. The CDR3 spans 13 residues. The DNA for the CDR3 is TGTGCCAGCAGTCAACAGGGGGGCTATGGCTACACCTTC. Translation: CASSQQGGYGYTF.